This T cell receptor beta chain was retrieved from a study of beta chain features in type 1 diabetes. Overall study results and limits: When Type 1 diabetes patients were examined, their TCRB CDR3s proved moderately but significantly shorter in all four CD4+ subsets.

The CDR3 has 13 amino acids. J was trimmed by 8 bases and V by 9 bases; bases with no gene match: 7. Germline V gives CDR1 MDHEN, CDR2 SYDVKM. In this sample, this clone turned up many times. The antigen is unknown. Expressed TCRB transcripts were sequenced after all isolated RNA was converted to cDNA. Sequencing used immunoSEQ multiplex PCR; TCRdb keeps in-frame clones, though not all of them. The sample records some 350,000 clones, 9.5% to 10% being singletons. Sample: central memory CD4+ T cells from blood. This clonotype was sampled from a young man with type 1 diabetes. The J gene is TRBJ2-1, the V gene TRBV28; TRBD2 aligns across 10 bases. CDR3 sequence: CASIAGGLDEQFF. As DNA, the CDR3 is TGTGCCAGTATAGCGGGAGGTCTCGATGAGCAGTTCTTC.